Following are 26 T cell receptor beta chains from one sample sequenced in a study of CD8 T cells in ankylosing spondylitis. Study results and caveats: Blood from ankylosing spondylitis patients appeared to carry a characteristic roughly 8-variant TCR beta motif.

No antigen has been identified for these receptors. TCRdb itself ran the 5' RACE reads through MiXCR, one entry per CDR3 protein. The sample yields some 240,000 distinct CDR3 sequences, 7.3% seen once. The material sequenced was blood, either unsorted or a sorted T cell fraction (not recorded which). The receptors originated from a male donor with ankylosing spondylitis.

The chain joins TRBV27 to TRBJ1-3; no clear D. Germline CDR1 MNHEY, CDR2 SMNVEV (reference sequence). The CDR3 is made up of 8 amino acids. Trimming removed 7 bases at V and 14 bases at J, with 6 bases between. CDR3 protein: CASKPLYF. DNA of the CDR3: TGTGCCAGCAAACCCCTATATTTT.

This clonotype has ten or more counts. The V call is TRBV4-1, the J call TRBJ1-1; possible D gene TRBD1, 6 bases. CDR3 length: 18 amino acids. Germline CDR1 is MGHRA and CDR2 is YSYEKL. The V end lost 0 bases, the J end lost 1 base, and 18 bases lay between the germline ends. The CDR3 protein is CASSQERTGTLGNTEAFF. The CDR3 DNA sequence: TGCGCCAGCAGCCAAGAGCGAACAGGGACCTTAGGGAACACTGAAGCTTTCTTT.

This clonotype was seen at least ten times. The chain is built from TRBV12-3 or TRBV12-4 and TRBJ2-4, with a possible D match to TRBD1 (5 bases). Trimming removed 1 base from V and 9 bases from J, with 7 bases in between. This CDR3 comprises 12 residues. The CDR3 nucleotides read TGTGCCAGCAGTTTAGGTGGGGCCATTCAGTACTTC. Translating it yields CASSLGGAIQYF.

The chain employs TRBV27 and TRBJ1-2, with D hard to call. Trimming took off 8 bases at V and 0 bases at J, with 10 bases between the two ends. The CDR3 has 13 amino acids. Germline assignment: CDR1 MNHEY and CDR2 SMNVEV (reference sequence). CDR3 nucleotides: TGTGCCAGCTCCACAGCCCCTAACTATGGCTACACCTTC. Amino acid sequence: CASSTAPNYGYTF.

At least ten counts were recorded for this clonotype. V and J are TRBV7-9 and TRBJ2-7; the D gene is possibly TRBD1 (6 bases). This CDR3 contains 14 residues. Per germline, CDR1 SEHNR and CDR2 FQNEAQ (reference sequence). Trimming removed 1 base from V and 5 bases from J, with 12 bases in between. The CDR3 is CASSLESAGDEQYF. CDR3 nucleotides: TGTGCCAGCAGCTTAGAGAGTGCAGGGGACGAGCAGTACTTC.

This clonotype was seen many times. For the CDR3, the DNA is TGCAGTGCTAGGACTAGCGAGTTCTTCGAGCAGTACTTC. It is translated as CSARTSEFFEQYF. The chain employs TRBV20-1 and TRBJ2-7; 8 bases are shared with TRBD2. The CDR3 has 13 residues. From germline, CDR1 is DFQATT and CDR2 SNEGSKA (reference sequence). Trimming cost V 3 bases and J 6 bases; bases outside gene matches: 7.

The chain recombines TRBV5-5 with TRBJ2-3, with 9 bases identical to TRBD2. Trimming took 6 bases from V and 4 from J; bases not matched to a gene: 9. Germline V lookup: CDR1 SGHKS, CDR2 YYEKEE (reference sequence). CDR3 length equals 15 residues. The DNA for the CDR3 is TGTGCCAGCATCCGCGGGCTAGCGGGACCAGATACGCAGTATTTT. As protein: CASIRGLAGPDTQYF.

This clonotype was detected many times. CDR3 bases: TGCGCCAGCACCCCGGGACTACGTGGCTACGAGCAGTACTTC. Protein: CASTPGLRGYEQYF. V usage is TRBV4-3 and J usage is TRBJ2-7; 7 nucleotides line up with TRBD2. CDR1 LGHNA and CDR2 YSLEER come from the germline V gene. There are 14 residues in the CDR3. V shed 7 bases and J 3 bases; nucleotides not matched to a gene: 9.

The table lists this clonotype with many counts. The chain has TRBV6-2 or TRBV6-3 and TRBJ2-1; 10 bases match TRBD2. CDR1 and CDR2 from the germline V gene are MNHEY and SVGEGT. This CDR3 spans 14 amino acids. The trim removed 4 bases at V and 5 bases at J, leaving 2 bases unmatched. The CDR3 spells CASSLTSGNNEQFF. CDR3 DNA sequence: TGTGCCAGCAGTTTAACTAGCGGGAACAATGAGCAGTTCTTC.

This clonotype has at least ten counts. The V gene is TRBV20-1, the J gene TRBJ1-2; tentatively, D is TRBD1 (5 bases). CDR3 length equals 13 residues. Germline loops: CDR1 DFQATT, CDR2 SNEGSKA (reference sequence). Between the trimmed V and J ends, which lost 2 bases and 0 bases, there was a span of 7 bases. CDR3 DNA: TGCAGTGCTAGACAGGGATCTAACTATGGCTACACCTTC. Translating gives CSARQGSNYGYTF.

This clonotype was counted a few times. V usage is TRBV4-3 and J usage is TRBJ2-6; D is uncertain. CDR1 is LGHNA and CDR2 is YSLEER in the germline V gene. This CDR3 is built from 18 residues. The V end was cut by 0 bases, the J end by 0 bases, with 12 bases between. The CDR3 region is CASSQEKDASSGANVLTF. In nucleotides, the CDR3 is TGCGCCAGCAGCCAAGAGAAGGACGCCAGCTCTGGGGCCAACGTCCTGACTTTC.

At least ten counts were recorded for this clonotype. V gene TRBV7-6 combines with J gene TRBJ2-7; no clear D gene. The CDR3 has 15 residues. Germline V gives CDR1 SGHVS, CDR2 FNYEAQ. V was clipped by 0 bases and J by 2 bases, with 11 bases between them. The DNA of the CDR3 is TGTGCCAGCAGCTTAGCGTCAGGCCGCACCTACGAGCAGTACTTC. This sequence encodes CASSLASGRTYEQYF.

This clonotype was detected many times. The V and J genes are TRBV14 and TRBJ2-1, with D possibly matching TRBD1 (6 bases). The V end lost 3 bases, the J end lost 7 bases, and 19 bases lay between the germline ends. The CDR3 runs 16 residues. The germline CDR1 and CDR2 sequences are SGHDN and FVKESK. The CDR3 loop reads CASSHTTGTFGNEQFF. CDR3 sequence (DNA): TGTGCCAGCAGCCACACAACAGGGACCTTTGGTAATGAGCAGTTCTTC.

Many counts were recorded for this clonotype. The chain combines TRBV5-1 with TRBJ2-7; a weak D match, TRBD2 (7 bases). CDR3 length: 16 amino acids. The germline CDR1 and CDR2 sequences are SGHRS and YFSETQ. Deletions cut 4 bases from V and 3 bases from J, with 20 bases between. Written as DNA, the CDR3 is TGCGCCAGCAGCCCCGGGGAGGGGGGACTCTTCTACGAGCAGTACTTC. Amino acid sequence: CASSPGEGGLFYEQYF.

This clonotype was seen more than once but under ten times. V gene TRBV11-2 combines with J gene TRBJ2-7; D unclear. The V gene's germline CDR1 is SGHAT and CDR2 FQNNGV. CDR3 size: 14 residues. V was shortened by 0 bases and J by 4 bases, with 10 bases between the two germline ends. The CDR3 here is CASSLEGFAYEQYF. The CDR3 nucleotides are TGTGCCAGCAGCTTAGAAGGGTTTGCGTACGAGCAGTACTTC.

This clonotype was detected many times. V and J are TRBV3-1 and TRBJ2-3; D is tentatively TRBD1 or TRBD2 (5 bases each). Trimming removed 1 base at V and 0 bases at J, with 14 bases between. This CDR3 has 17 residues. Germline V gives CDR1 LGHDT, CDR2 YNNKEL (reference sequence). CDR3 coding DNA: TGTGCCAGCAGCCAAGCCGGGACCCAGCTTAGCACAGATACGCAGTATTTT. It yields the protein CASSQAGTQLSTDTQYF.

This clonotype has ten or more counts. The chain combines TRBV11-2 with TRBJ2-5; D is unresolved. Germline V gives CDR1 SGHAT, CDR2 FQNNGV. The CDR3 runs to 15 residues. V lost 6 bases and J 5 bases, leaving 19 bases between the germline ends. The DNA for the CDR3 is TGTGCCAGCAGTCCTCTCAATGGGTTCCTGGAGACCCAGTACTTC. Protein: CASSPLNGFLETQYF.

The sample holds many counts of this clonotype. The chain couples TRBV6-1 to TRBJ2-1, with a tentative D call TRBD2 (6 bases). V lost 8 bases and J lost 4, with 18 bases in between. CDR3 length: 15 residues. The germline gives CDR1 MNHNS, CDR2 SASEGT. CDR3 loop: CASQPGTHGYNEQFF. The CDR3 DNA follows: TGTGCCAGCCAACCGGGGACTCACGGTTACAATGAGCAGTTCTTC.

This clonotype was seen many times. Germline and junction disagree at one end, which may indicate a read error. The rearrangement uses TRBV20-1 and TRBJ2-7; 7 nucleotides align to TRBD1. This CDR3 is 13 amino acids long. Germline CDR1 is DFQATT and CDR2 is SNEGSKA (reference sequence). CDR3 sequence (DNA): TGCAGTGCTATTGGGGACAGTAGGTACGAGCAGAACTTC. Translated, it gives CSAIGDSRYEQNF.

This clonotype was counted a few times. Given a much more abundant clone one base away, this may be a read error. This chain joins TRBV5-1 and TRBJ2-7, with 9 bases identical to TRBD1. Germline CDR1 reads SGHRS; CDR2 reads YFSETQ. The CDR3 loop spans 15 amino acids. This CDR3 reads CTSSGWTGVVYEQYF. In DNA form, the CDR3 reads TGCACCAGCAGCGGATGGACAGGGGTGGTCTACGAGCAGTACTTC.

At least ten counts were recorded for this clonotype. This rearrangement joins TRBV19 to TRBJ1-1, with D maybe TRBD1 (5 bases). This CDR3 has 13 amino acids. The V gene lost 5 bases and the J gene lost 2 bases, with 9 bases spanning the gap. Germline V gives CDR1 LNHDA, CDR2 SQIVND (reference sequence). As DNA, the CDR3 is TGTGCCAGTAGTCCGTGGACAAACACTGAAGCTTTCTTT. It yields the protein CASSPWTNTEAFF.

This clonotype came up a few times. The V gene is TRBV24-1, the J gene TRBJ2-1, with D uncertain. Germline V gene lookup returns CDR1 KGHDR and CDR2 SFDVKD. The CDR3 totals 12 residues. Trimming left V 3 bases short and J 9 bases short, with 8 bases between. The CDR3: CATSDTDGEQFF. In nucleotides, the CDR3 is TGTGCCACCAGTGATACGGACGGTGAGCAGTTCTTC.

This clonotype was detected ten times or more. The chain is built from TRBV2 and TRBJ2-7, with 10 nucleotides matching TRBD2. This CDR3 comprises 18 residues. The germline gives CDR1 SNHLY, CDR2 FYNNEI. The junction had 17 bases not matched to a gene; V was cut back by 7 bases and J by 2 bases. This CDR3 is CASIGGEGASGRPYEQYF. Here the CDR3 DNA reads TGTGCCAGCATTGGCGGTGAGGGGGCTAGCGGGAGACCCTACGAGCAGTACTTC.

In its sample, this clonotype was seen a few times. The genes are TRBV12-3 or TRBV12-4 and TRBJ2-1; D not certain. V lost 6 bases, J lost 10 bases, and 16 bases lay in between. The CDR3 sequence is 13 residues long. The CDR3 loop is CASSLFPGEEQFF. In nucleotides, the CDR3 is TGTGCCAGCAGCCTTTTTCCCGGAGAGGAGCAGTTCTTC.

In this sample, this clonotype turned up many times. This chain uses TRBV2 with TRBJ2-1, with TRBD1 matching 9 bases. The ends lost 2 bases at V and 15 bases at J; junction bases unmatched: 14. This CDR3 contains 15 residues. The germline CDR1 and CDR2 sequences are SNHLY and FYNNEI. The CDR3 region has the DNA TGTGCCAGCAGTGAACGTGGACAGGGGCGACTCCAATCGTTCTTC. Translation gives CASSERGQGRLQSFF.

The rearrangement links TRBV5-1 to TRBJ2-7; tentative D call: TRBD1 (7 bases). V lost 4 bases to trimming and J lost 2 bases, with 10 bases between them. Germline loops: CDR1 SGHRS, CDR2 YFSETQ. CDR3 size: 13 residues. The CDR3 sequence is CASSGGTAYEQYF. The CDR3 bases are TGCGCCAGCAGCGGGGGGACAGCCTACGAGCAGTACTTC.